A single sample is the source of the 22 T cell receptor beta chains below, sequenced in a study of chemoradiotherapy in HPV16-positive cancers. TCRdb's copy holds only in-frame clones and misses some; the assay was immunoSEQ multiplex PCR. The sample yields about 22,000 clones, more than 90% seen once. The sample was blood, taken from a patient who underwent chemoradiotherapy. The receptors were gathered from a human donor with HPV-associated anogenital cancer.

The J gene is TRBJ1-3, the V gene TRBV19; no clear D gene. Germline V gene sequence: CDR1 LNHDA, CDR2 SQIVND (reference sequence). Trimming removed 5 bases from V and 3 bases from J, with 5 bases in between. This CDR3 has 12 amino acids. The CDR3 protein is CASSQIGNTIYF. The CDR3 DNA sequence: TGTGCCAGTAGTCAAATTGGAAACACCATATATTTT. Variable domain in full (rest from reference TRBV19 and TRBJ1-3): DGGITQSPKYLFRKEGQNVTLSCEQNLNHDAMYWYRQDPGQGLRLIYYSQIVNDFQKGDIAEGYSVSREKKESFPLTVTSAQKNPTAFYLCASSQIGNTIYFGEGSWLTVV.

The chain couples TRBV28 to TRBJ1-1; TRBD1 might be the D (5 bases). The CDR3 covers 11 residues. V lost 8 bases to trimming and J lost 11 bases, with 15 bases between them. The germline V gene has CDR1 MDHEN and CDR2 SYDVKM. The CDR3 protein is CASHGNGDAFF. As DNA, the CDR3 is TGTGCCAGCCACGGGAATGGGGACGCTTTCTTT.

CDR3 sequence: CASSPPRGTSGRSWEQFF. The CDR3 region has the DNA TGCGCCAGCTCCCCCCCGCGGGGGACTAGCGGGAGAAGTTGGGAGCAGTTCTTC. This chain joins TRBV4-1 and TRBJ2-1, with 14 bases fitting TRBD2. From germline, CDR1 is MGHRA and CDR2 YSYEKL. V trimming: 8 bases; J trimming: 10 bases; junction bases outside the gene matches: 19. The CDR3 spans 18 residues.

The chain recombines TRBV7-9 with TRBJ2-5; D might be TRBD1 (6 bases). V was pared by 1 base and J by 3 bases, with 24 bases between. From germline, CDR1 is SEHNR and CDR2 FQNEAQ (reference sequence). The CDR3 has 19 amino acids. The DNA of the CDR3 is TGTGCCAGCAGCTTAGGCAAATGGGGGCAGTCTCAGCGTGAAGAGACCCAGTACTTC. Translating it yields CASSLGKWGQSQREETQYF.

The chain combines TRBV28 with TRBJ2-7, with 8 bases aligning to TRBD2. Germline V gene lookup returns CDR1 MDHEN and CDR2 SYDVKM. The CDR3 is 13 amino acids. The V segment lost 6 bases and the J segment 3 bases; nucleotides outside the gene matches: 4. CDR3: CASSLTSGYEQYF. CDR3 coding DNA: TGTGCCAGCAGCCTCACTAGCGGCTACGAGCAGTACTTC. Filled out from reference TRBV28 and TRBJ2-7, the complete variable domain reads DVKVTQSSRYLVKRTGEKVFLECVQDMDHENMFWYRQDPGLGLRLIYFSYDVKMKEKGDIPEGYSVSREKKERFSLILESASTNQTSMYLCASSLTSGYEQYFGPGTRLTVT.

CDR3 loop: CASRRGAGELFF. Here the CDR3 DNA reads TGTGCCAGCAGAAGGGGCGCCGGGGAGCTGTTTTTT. This chain links TRBV5-4 with TRBJ2-2; D might be TRBD1 (5 bases). This CDR3 spans 12 amino acids. Germline V gives CDR1 SGHNT, CDR2 YYREEE (reference sequence). Trimming removed 5 bases at V and 6 bases at J, with 8 bases between.

The CDR3 bases are TGTGCCAGCAGCCACAAGCGGGCGCAAGAGACCCAGTACTTC. Amino acid sequence: CASSHKRAQETQYF. The chain carries TRBV7-9 and TRBJ2-5; perhaps TRBD2 as D (6 bases). The V gene's germline CDR1 is SEHNR and CDR2 FQNEAQ (reference sequence). V lost 5 bases and J lost 2, with 12 bases in between. CDR3 length: 14 residues.

The sample holds one count of this clone. The CDR3 nucleotides read TGTGCCAGCAACCGACAGGGGAGCACTGAAGCTTTCTTT. This encodes CASNRQGSTEAFF. V is TRBV10-3 and J is TRBJ1-1, with 8 positions matching TRBD1. V shed 10 bases and J 4 bases; nucleotides not matched to a gene: 8. The CDR3 has 13 residues. The germline CDR1 and CDR2 sequences are ENHRY and SYGVKD.

The chain joins TRBV15 to TRBJ2-2; 7 nucleotides agree with TRBD1. The V segment lost 0 bases and the J segment 0 bases; nucleotides outside the gene matches: 7. The CDR3 is 18 amino acids. CDR1 and CDR2 from the germline V gene are LNHNV and YYDKDF (reference sequence). CDR3 DNA sequence: TGTGCCACCAGCAGAGATCTGAAGGACAGGACGAACACCGGGGAGCTGTTTTTT. Translated, it gives CATSRDLKDRTNTGELFF. Using reference TRBV15 and TRBJ2-2 for the parts outside the CDR3, the full variable domain is DAMVIQNPRYQVTQFGKPVTLSCSQTLNHNVMYWYQQKSSQAPKLLFHYYDKDFNNEADTPDNFQSRRPNTSFCFLDIRSPGLGDTAMYLCATSRDLKDRTNTGELFFGEGSRLTVL.

The chain recombines TRBV7-2 with TRBJ2-1; tentative D call: TRBD1 (6 bases). Germline V CDR1 and CDR2: SGHTA, FQGNSA. Trimming pared 0 bases from V and 5 bases from J, leaving 11 bases between. CDR3 size: 15 residues. The CDR3 loop reads CASSLAMGQNNEQFF. For the CDR3, the DNA is TGTGCCAGCAGCTTAGCGATGGGACAAAACAATGAGCAGTTCTTC.

As regards this clone: The identical CDR3 is also encoded by other nucleotide sequences in the sample. V gene TRBV10-3 combines with J gene TRBJ2-1; D not certain. V lost 5 bases to trimming and J lost 6 bases, with 5 bases between them. The CDR3 sequence is 11 residues long. From germline, CDR1 is ENHRY and CDR2 SYGVKD. The CDR3 loop is CAISLGNEQFF. CDR3 nucleotide sequence: TGTGCCATCAGTCTGGGCAATGAGCAGTTCTTC.

The chain combines TRBV7-9 with TRBJ2-3; D gene ambiguous. This CDR3 is built from 12 residues. Trimming removed 7 bases from V and 6 bases from J, with 11 bases in between. CDR1 SEHNR and CDR2 FQNEAQ come from the germline V gene (reference sequence). The CDR3 loop is CASTRALDTQYF. Here the CDR3 DNA reads TGTGCCAGCACAAGGGCTCTGGATACGCAGTATTTT. Complete variable domain (other parts from reference TRBV7-9 and TRBJ2-3): DTGVSQNPRHKITKRGQNVTFRCDPISEHNRLYWYRQTLGQGPEFLTYFQNEAQLEKSRLLSDRFSAERPKGSFSTLEIQRTEQGDSAMYLCASTRALDTQYFGPGTRLTVL.

This clone was seen a few times. The V call is TRBV6-5, the J call TRBJ1-5, with TRBD1 as a possible D gene (6 bases). The germline V gene has CDR1 MNHEY and CDR2 SVGAGI. The CDR3 sequence is 13 residues long. V shed 6 bases and J shed 9 bases, with 15 bases lying between them. CDR3 residues: CASSPDRTGPQHF. The CDR3 DNA is TGTGCCAGCAGCCCGGACAGAACGGGGCCCCAGCATTTT.

This rearrangement joins TRBV5-6 to TRBJ2-3, with D maybe TRBD1 (5 bases). In germline, CDR1 is SGHDT, CDR2 YYEEEE. Deletions cut 1 base from V and 1 base from J, with 13 bases between. CDR3 length equals 16 residues. The CDR3 bases are TGTGCCAGCAGCTTGCGCAGGGTACAAGGCACAGATACGCAGTATTTT. This codes for CASSLRRVQGTDTQYF.

The chain couples TRBV5-6 to TRBJ2-5, with 7 bases identical to TRBD2. Trimming took 0 bases from V and 0 from J; bases not matched to a gene: 5. The CDR3 is made up of 16 amino acids. Germline V gives CDR1 SGHDT, CDR2 YYEEEE. As DNA, the CDR3 is TGTGCCAGCAGCTTGGGTGCACTAGCGAACCAAGAGACCCAGTACTTC. This sequence encodes CASSLGALANQETQYF.

The table lists this clone with a count of one. As DNA, the CDR3 is TGTGCCAGCAGTGTTGGACAGAGATGGGATTCACCCCTCCACTTT. It is translated as CASSVGQRWDSPLHF. The chain links TRBV2 to TRBJ1-6; D is perhaps TRBD1 (6 bases). Trimming took 4 bases from V and 8 from J, leaving 15 bases between them. Per the germline V gene, CDR1 is SNHLY and CDR2 is FYNNEI. The CDR3 consists of 15 residues.

The V gene is TRBV6-6, the J gene TRBJ2-3, with D perhaps matching TRBD1 or TRBD2 (5 bases each). V was cut by 0 bases and J by 3 bases, with 13 bases left in between. Germline CDR1 MNHNY, CDR2 SVGAGI (reference sequence). This CDR3 contains 16 residues. DNA of the CDR3: TGTGCCAGCAGTTACTCGTTTGGGGGTCGGACAGATACGCAGTATTTT. It codes for CASSYSFGGRTDTQYF.

The chain has TRBV27 and TRBJ2-7; D is ambiguous. The germline gives CDR1 MNHEY, CDR2 SMNVEV (reference sequence). The V and J ends lost 3 bases and 2 bases respectively, with 14 bases between them. The CDR3 is 15 amino acids. Written as DNA, the CDR3 is TGTGCCAGCAGTTTGCGCGCGCGTGAACCCTACGAGCAGTACTTC. As protein: CASSLRAREPYEQYF.

This clone was observed once. The chain is built from TRBV18 and TRBJ1-2; D is perhaps TRBD1 (5 bases). The CDR3 has 15 amino acids. The germline V gene has CDR1 KGHSH and CDR2 LQKENI. The germline V and J ends were trimmed by 6 bases and 6 bases, with 20 bases remaining between them. The DNA of the CDR3 is TGTGCCAGCTCGAAACGGGTAGACAGACTAGATGGCTACACCTTC. It specifies CASSKRVDRLDGYTF. Full variable domain (outside the CDR3, taken from reference TRBV18 and TRBJ1-2): NAGVMQNPRHLVRRRGQEARLRCSPMKGHSHVYWYRQLPEEGLKFMVYLQKENIIDESGMPKERFSAEFPKEGPSILRIQQVVRGDSAAYFCASSKRVDRLDGYTFGSGTRLTVV.

The chain combines TRBV11-3 with TRBJ2-1, with TRBD2 identical over 8 bases. The V gene's germline CDR1 is SGHNT and CDR2 YENEEA. The V gene end was trimmed by 4 bases and the J gene end by 4 bases; junction bases not matched to a gene: 6. CDR3 length equals 15 residues. CDR3 residues: CASSSQAGVYNEQFF. The CDR3 nucleotides read TGTGCCAGCAGCTCACAAGCGGGAGTGTACAATGAGCAGTTCTTC.

The CDR3 nucleotides are TGTGCCAGCAGTTCCGGGACGCACGTTGTCCGGCCCCAGCATTTT. The encoded protein is CASSSGTHVVRPQHF. V gene TRBV2 combines with J gene TRBJ1-5, with D perhaps matching TRBD1 (5 bases). This CDR3 has 15 amino acids. Trimming took 5 bases from V and 9 from J, leaving 20 bases between them. Germline values: CDR1 SNHLY, CDR2 FYNNEI.

This clone was detected a few times. The chain joins TRBV18 to TRBJ1-1; tentative D call: TRBD1 (6 bases). The CDR3 covers 11 residues. Trimming removed 6 bases at V and 8 bases at J, with 10 bases between. Looked up from germline, CDR1 is KGHSH and CDR2 is LQKENI. Written as DNA, the CDR3 is TGTGCCAGCTCCCTGGGGACAGAAGCTTTCTTT. This codes for CASSLGTEAFF.